Detailed here is one T cell receptor beta chain. This sample stems from a study of control samples from healthy donors and cancer patients. Germline-derived CDR1 and CDR2 are SGDLS and YYNGEE. The CDR3 has 14 residues. Trimming left V 4 bases short and J 0 bases short, with 11 bases between. This table comes from immunoSEQ multiplex PCR, and its TCRdb copy is limited to in-frame clones, with some not included. The repertoire has fewer than 80,000 clones, 90% of them found once; the top ten carry nearly 6%. This chain connects TRBV9 to TRBJ2-7; tentatively, D is TRBD1 (6 bases). The specimen was PBMCs. The receptor's source is a man in his sixties with colorectal cancer. CDR3 DNA: TGTGCCAGCAGCATTACAGGGAGCTCCTACGAGCAGTACTTC. It yields the protein CASSITGSSYEQYF.